Below, 12 T cell receptor beta chains from the same sample are listed, as sequenced in a study of OX40 agonist ivuxolimab in advanced cancers. TCRdb keeps only in-frame clones here, not all; method: immunoSEQ multiplex PCR. This repertoire shows approximately 130,000 clones, about nine tenths found once; its top ten account for roughly 0.99%. This material consisted of CD4+ or CD8+ T cells sorted from blood, taken in a trial of the OX40 agonist ivuxolimab. These receptors came from an adult with an advanced solid tumor such as melanoma, head and neck, liver or kidney cancer.

This clone came up a few times. CDR3 protein: CASSLEGGARWETQYF. The CDR3 DNA reads as TGCGCCAGCAGCTTGGAGGGGGGCGCAAGGTGGGAGACCCAGTACTTC. The genes are TRBV5-1 and TRBJ2-5; perhaps D is TRBD1 or TRBD2 (6 bases each). In germline, CDR1 is SGHRS, CDR2 YFSETQ. The CDR3 is 16 residues long. Between the trimmed V and J ends, which lost 0 bases and 5 bases, there was a span of 17 bases.

Here the CDR3 reads CASNPVTGPKSELFF. The CDR3 DNA reads as TGTGCCAGCAACCCCGTAACGGGGCCGAAGTCGGAGCTGTTTTTT. V is TRBV27 and J is TRBJ2-2; tentatively, D is TRBD1 or TRBD2 (5 bases each). CDR1 and CDR2 (germline): MNHEY, SMNVEV (reference sequence). CDR3 length: 15 amino acids. V was pared by 7 bases and J by 10 bases, with 22 bases between.

The rearrangement joins TRBV5-1 to TRBJ2-5, with no clear D. V lost 1 base to trimming and J lost 1 base, with 8 bases between them. This CDR3 is 14 amino acids long. Germline V gene data show CDR1 as SGHRS and CDR2 as YFSETQ. The CDR3: CASSLMASQETQYF. DNA for the CDR3: TGCGCCAGCAGCTTGATGGCGAGCCAAGAGACCCAGTACTTC. Combining the CDR3 with reference TRBV5-1 and TRBJ2-5 gives the whole variable domain KAGVTQTPRYLIKTRGQQVTLSCSPISGHRSVSWYQQTPGQGLQFLFEYFSETQRNKGNFPGRFSGRQFSNSRSEMNVSTLELGDSALYLCASSLMASQETQYFGPGTRLLVL.

The genes are TRBV7-3 and TRBJ2-3, with 8 positions matching TRBD2. Germline CDR1 SGHTA, CDR2 FQGTGA. The CDR3 runs to 16 residues. The V and J ends lost 5 bases and 0 bases, in that order; junction bases with no gene match: 7. CDR3 sequence: CASSPRLAGSTDTQYF. DNA of the CDR3: TGTGCCAGCAGCCCCAGATTAGCGGGGAGCACAGATACGCAGTATTTT.

The V gene is TRBV7-2, the J gene TRBJ1-3; D is possibly TRBD1 (5 bases). The CDR3 runs 15 residues. Germline CDR1 SGHTA, CDR2 FQGNSA. With 6 bases removed from V and 0 bases from J, the gap between germline ends came to 12 bases. CDR3 amino acids: CASSSRARSGNTIYF. CDR3 nucleotides: TGTGCCAGCAGTTCCAGGGCCCGCTCTGGAAACACCATATATTTT. Based on the CDR3 plus reference TRBV7-2 and TRBJ1-3, the full variable domain is GAGVSQSPSNKVTEKGKDVELRCDPISGHTALYWYRQSLGQGLEFLIYFQGNSAPDKSGLPSDRFSAERTGGSVSTLTIQRTQQEDSAVYLCASSSRARSGNTIYFGEGSWLTVV.

The chain uses TRBV5-1 and TRBJ2-7, with D perhaps matching TRBD2 (5 bases). The germline V and J ends were trimmed by 1 base and 5 bases, with 10 bases remaining between them. The length of the CDR3 is 13 residues. Germline CDR1 is SGHRS and CDR2 is YFSETQ. In nucleotides, the CDR3 is TGCGCCAGCAGCTTGTGGACTGGGGACGAGCAGTACTTC. It is translated as CASSLWTGDEQYF.

The rearrangement links TRBV25-1 to TRBJ2-5; 9 bases are shared with TRBD1. The tail of the sequence fits TRBJ2-7 better, so the J call may be wrong. CDR1 and CDR2 from the germline V gene are MGHDK and SYGVNS. The CDR3 has 16 residues. CDR3 coding DNA: TGTGCCAGCAGTGAAATCCCGGGACAGGGCACCTACGAGCAGTACTTC. Translation: CASSEIPGQGTYEQYF.

The genes are TRBV9 and TRBJ2-2; D unresolved. This CDR3 contains 13 residues. The germline gives CDR1 SGDLS, CDR2 YYNGEE. Trimming took 3 bases from V and 3 from J, leaving 6 bases between them. The CDR3 DNA reads as TGTGCCAGCAGCGAGTATTACACCGGGGAGCTGTTTTTT. This sequence encodes CASSEYYTGELFF.

This chain connects TRBV10-1 to TRBJ2-1; 8 bases are shared with TRBD1. The CDR3 length is 12 residues. CDR1 is WNHNN, CDR2 SYGVQD, per germline (reference sequence). Germline trimming cut 5 bases from V and 10 bases from J; bases unmatched to any gene: 4. The CDR3 DNA reads TGCGCCAGCAGTCCGACAGGGGACGAGCAGTTCTTC. Its protein product is CASSPTGDEQFF.

The chain recombines TRBV7-2 with TRBJ2-4; no clear D. Trimming left V 0 bases short and J 9 bases short, with 6 bases between. Germline loops: CDR1 SGHTA, CDR2 FQGNSA. The CDR3 covers 12 residues. The CDR3 loop is CASSLAVGIQYF. The CDR3 region has the DNA TGTGCCAGCAGCTTAGCCGTCGGCATTCAGTACTTC.

A remark on this clone: The same CDR3 is also encoded by other DNA sequences in this sample. The rearrangement joins TRBV6-1 to TRBJ1-2; 7 bases fit TRBD1. CDR1 and CDR2 from the germline V gene are MNHNS and SASEGT. V shed 2 bases and J 0 bases; nucleotides not matched to a gene: 9. The CDR3 loop spans 17 amino acids. In DNA, the CDR3 is TGTGCCAGCAGTGAATCTAGATCCGGGACAGCTAACTATGGCTACACCTTC. This gives the protein CASSESRSGTANYGYTF.

This clone was recorded a few times. This sequence joins TRBV25-1 and TRBJ2-5, with D tentatively TRBD2 (5 bases). The ends were cut back, 1 base at V and 7 bases at J, with 13 bases in the middle. The CDR3 has 14 amino acids. CDR1 MGHDK and CDR2 SYGVNS come from the germline V gene. The CDR3 spells CASSEFGFAGTQYF. In DNA form, the CDR3 reads TGTGCCAGCAGTGAATTTGGTTTTGCGGGGACCCAGTACTTC.